Sequencing of this TCR beta chain was carried out in a study of blood T cell repertoires in COVID-19. Study as a whole: PBMCs, B-cell-depleted T cells, or T cells provided the cDNA or gDNA that made up the material.

Per the original methods: Reference gene primer amplification in the assay estimated nucleated cell counts. The method was immunoSEQ multiplex PCR; TCRdb's version includes in-frame clones alone and lacks a portion of them. V and J calls and clone size are as listed in that table; D and trimming were resolved from the DNA. The data contain approximately 100,000 clones, under 75% of them singletons. Trimming cost V 0 bases and J 1 base; bases outside gene matches: 4. CDR1 is SGHRS, CDR2 YFSETQ, per germline. CDR3 length: 15 amino acids. The sample comprised peripheral blood. The chain links TRBV5-1 to TRBJ2-7, with TRBD1 identical over 7 bases. This receptor was taken from a man older than 75 with acute or convalescent COVID-19. In DNA, the CDR3 is TGCGCCAGCAGCTTGGAGGGCAGGGGGTCCTACGAGCAGTACTTC. This sequence encodes CASSLEGRGSYEQYF.